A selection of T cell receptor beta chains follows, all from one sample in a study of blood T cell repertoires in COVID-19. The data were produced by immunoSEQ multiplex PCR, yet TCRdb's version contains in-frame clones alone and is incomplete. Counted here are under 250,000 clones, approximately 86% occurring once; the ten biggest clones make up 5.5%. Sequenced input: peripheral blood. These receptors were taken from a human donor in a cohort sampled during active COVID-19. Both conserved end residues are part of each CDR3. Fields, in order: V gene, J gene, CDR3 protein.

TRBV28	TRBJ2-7	CASSVGQGTSYEQYF
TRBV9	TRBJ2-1	CASSPRGYPSYNEQFF
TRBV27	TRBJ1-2	CASSLTGFGGYTF
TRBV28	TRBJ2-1	CASSLGRGVGGNEQFF
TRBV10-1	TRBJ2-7	CASSESTGHEQYF
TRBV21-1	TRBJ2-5	CASSMWDSQETQYF
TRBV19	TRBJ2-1	CASRLAGVNEQFF
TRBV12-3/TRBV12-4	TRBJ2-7	CASSRLARYEQYF
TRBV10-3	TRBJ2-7	CAISESGQDNEQYF
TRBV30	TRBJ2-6	CAWQLSGANVLTF
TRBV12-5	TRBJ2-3	CASGYLSTSTSTDTQYF
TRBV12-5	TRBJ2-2	CASGLGGNTGELFF
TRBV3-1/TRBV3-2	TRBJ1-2	CASSHRQATFVGYTF
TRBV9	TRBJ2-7	CASSVESGGSYEQYF
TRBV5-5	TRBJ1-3	CASSLDSLPSGNTIYF
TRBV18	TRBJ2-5	CASSPPDKRGETQYF
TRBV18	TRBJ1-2	CASSPPALFYGYTF
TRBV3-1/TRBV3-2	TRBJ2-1	CASSQELAGVGNEQFF
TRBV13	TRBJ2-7	CASSGPPGLPGEQYF
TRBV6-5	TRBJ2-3	CASSPTTLHTQYF
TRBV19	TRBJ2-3	CASSIDGGASDTQYF
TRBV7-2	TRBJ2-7	CASSFGDRGYEQYF
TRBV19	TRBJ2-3	CASSRTGIPDTQYF
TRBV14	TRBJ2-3	CASSQGQRTDTQYF
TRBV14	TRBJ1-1	CASSQGGGAGTEAFF
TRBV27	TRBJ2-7	CASSPLNYGQYSYEQYF
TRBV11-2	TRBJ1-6	CASSPLNSPLHF
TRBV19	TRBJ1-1	CASSPETGARAFF
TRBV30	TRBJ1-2	CAWSAYRGSDGYTF
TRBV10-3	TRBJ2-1	CAISQGVQGYEQFF
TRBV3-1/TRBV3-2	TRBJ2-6	CASSHQGSGANVLTF
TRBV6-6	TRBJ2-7	CASSWQDEQYF
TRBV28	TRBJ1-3	CASSPSGQGFGNTIYF